These T cell receptor beta chains were read from a single sample in a study of PD-1 blockade in mismatch repair-deficient tumors. This table comes from immunoSEQ multiplex PCR, and its TCRdb copy is limited to in-frame clones, with some not included. The sample has about 66,000 clones, 78% seen once. The sample here was peripheral blood, taken 2 weeks after starting pembrolizumab. These receptors came from an adult with mismatch repair-deficient cancer. Both conserved end residues are trimmed from each CDR3. Clone size is given for some rows only: seen once, a few or many times, or a class if the clone is expanded.

clone_size | cdr3_length | j_call | v_call | cdr3_aa
- | 14 | TRBJ2-5 | TRBV9 | ASSAGGRWIRETQY
- | 16 | TRBJ2-1 | TRBV5-8 | ASSLDGRTGTGHGEQF
- | 11 | TRBJ2-3 | TRBV6-1 | ASSEARGDTQY
- | 12 | TRBJ1-2 | TRBV2 | ASSVDPQYRGYT
- | 13 | TRBJ1-1 | TRBV7-8 | ASSPTGVLGTEAF
- | 11 | TRBJ2-1 | TRBV11-2 | ASSLTDYNEQF
- | 13 | TRBJ2-7 | TRBV14 | ASSQGALGQEEQY
once | 12 | TRBJ2-3 | TRBV30 | AWIMGGQSDTQY
- | 13 | TRBJ2-7 | TRBV7-6 | ASSLRLAGAHEQY
- | 12 | TRBJ2-1 | TRBV18 | ASSEKTSYNEQF
- | 12 | TRBJ1-2 | TRBV6-5 | ASKRMGEGYGYT
- | 9 | TRBJ1-1 | TRBV25-1 | ASSQFSEAF
- | 14 | TRBJ2-1 | TRBV7-3 | ASSLYAGVAYNEQF
- | 12 | TRBJ2-3 | TRBV7-9 | ASSLTSPTDTQY
few | 13 | TRBJ1-1 | TRBV21-1 | ASRRILHLNTEAF
few | 12 | TRBJ1-2 | TRBV27 | ASSLRGANYGYT
- | 14 | TRBJ2-7 | TRBV11-2 | ASSLGGRAGSYEQY
- | 12 | TRBJ1-1 | TRBV5-6 | ASRDLGRRTEAF
- | 14 | TRBJ2-3 | TRBV12-5 | ASGLVLGGRTDTQY
- | 13 | TRBJ2-1 | TRBV6-1 | ASSEEAVSYNEQF
few | 11 | TRBJ1-1 | TRBV7-2 | ASSTHRNTEAF
- | 13 | TRBJ2-2 | TRBV6-5 | ASRTGQRNTGELF
- | 10 | TRBJ2-7 | TRBV7-9 | ASSFRGYEQY
- | 13 | TRBJ1-1 | TRBV15 | ATSRDSEGGTEAF
- | 13 | TRBJ2-7 | TRBV5-1 | ASSRREGSPYEQY
- | 15 | TRBJ1-3 | TRBV5-1 | ASSPLSSSYSGNTIY
- | 14 | TRBJ1-5 | TRBV6-6 | ASSYSGREGGQPQH
- | 13 | TRBJ1-3 | TRBV5-6 | ASSLGVTDLNTIY
- | 12 | TRBJ2-5 | TRBV30 | AWSPGLASETQY
few | 15 | TRBJ2-7 | TRBV7-3 | ASSKGLAGNIPYEQY
many | 13 | TRBJ2-3 | TRBV7-2 | ASSPGRGQTDTQY
- | 12 | TRBJ1-2 | TRBV6-1 | ASRRQGGHYGYT
- | 19 | TRBJ2-3 | TRBV4-1 | ASSQERVPGQGSSYADTQY
- | 15 | TRBJ2-6 | TRBV5-1 | ASSPGQGAGGANVLT
few | 11 | TRBJ1-2 | TRBV5-1 | ASSLVTENGYT